This TCR beta chain was captured by sequencing in a study of neurological immune-mediated disorders (dated by TCRdb to between 2019 and 2020). Study-wide context: The study compared peripheral blood TCR-beta repertoires of HTLV-I-associated myelopathy (HAM/TSP) patients, multiple sclerosis patients and healthy controls using UMI-based sequencing. The approximately 100 TCR-beta libraries included longitudinal samples, technical triplicates and paired sorted CD4+ and CD8+ T-cell subsets alongside PBMC samples. Of the 68 subjects in the cohort, some 14 were HAM/TSP patients, around 34 were multiple sclerosis patients, and some 20 were healthy controls. General findings and caveats noted by the study authors: No identical CDR3 amino acid sequences were shared among expanded clones across subjects, suggesting private TCR-beta repertoires in all groups. The highest TCR clonal expansion was observed in HAM/TSP patients, whereas the lowest was observed in MS patients, even when compared with healthy controls.

cDNA was synthesized by template-switch 5'RACE using a primer carrying a 10-nucleotide random unique molecular identifier by which each TCR transcript was tagged. Every sequencing run yielded over 180 million TCR-beta sequences covering 15-18 subjects. The RNeasy kit was used to extract total RNA. TCR-beta VDJ regions were amplified with primers for the TCR constant region and the 5'RACE anchor, using the KAPA Real-time Library Amplification kit. A first PCR added sample indexes and Illumina adaptors, and a second PCR then raised library yield. After Ampure bead purification, the TCR product of roughly 650 bp was size-selected on a 2% E-gel SizeSelection system. Before pooling, library quality was checked on a Bioanalyzer, concentration was measured with Qubit, and libraries were quantified with the Kapa Library Quantification kit. Paired-end 2 x 150 bp sequencing of the libraries was performed on an Illumina HiSeq 2500. To increase sequence diversity, about 23-30% phiX was spiked into each library pool. The paper's processing steps were these. The quality-filtered reads were processed with the UMI-based MiGEC pipeline, whose error correction step removed more than 90% of the raw TCR sequences. VDJ genes were aligned to IMGT germline references, and each clonotype was defined by a unique CDR3 amino acid sequence together with V-J genes. Clonal expansion, Shannon diversity and CDR3 relatedness (CalcPairwiseDistances, ClusterSamples) were evaluated with VDJtools, and phylogenetic trees were built with CLCbio workbench. Expanded clones were defined as having at least 8 unique UMIs, based on coefficient-of-variation modelling across technical triplicates. TCRdb cleaned the public reads at Q25 with fastp, built clones with MiXCR and kept in-frame beta chains. Under each unique CDR3 protein, matching rows form one entry showing the most common genes and DNA. TCRdb, rather than the study authors, made the V and J calls. The sample has approximately 40,000 distinct CDR3 sequences on record, 9% to 12% of them singletons. Of the sample, roughly 7.1% is held by the ten largest clones.

For the unsorted PBMC libraries, 2 million PBMCs were stored in RNAlater at -80 degrees C until RNA extraction and were used to generate the libraries. Peripheral blood underwent Ficoll-Hypaque density gradient centrifugation to isolate PBMCs, which were then cryopreserved in liquid nitrogen. This clonotype has ten or more counts. Its antigen target is currently unknown. No much larger clone exists at a distance of one base, and base qualities are not known. CDR1 and CDR2 (DFQATT, SNEGSKA) derive from the germline V gene (reference sequence). The junction shows trimming of 7 bases on V and 6 bases on J, plus 9 bases between the germline ends. From the cysteine up to the phenylalanine, the CDR3 has a length of 10 residues. The read is trimmed to its CDR3 DNA, 30 bases read in frame from base 1.

The source is a woman under 40 with HTLV-1-associated myelopathy (HAM/TSP). The sequencing input was PBMCs. The rearranged segments are TRBV20-1 and TRBJ1-1; a weak D assignment points to TRBD1 (5 bases agree). Here is the DNA: TGCAGTGAAGGGGCCCCTGAAGCTTTCTTT. Translation gives CSEGAPEAFF.